This T cell receptor (beta chain) was sequenced for a study of blood T cells in healthy people across ages. Study-level points and caveats: Long-lived donors carried more naive CD4+ cells and greater diversity than aged donors.

The ends were cut back, 3 bases at V and 8 bases at J, with 6 bases in the middle. CDR3 length: 11 amino acids. The germline V gene encodes CDR1 KGHDR and CDR2 SFDVKD. This clonotype was detected only a few times. The antigen is unknown. The second PCR ran roughly 7 to 12 cycles with a sample-barcoded 5' primer and J-beta primers. TCRdb reprocessed the 5' RACE reads via MiXCR and lists one record per CDR3 protein. The profile shows roughly 500,000 distinct CDR3 sequences, 25% to 30% of them singletons. The chain uses TRBV24-1 and TRBJ1-2; D not resolved. The source of this sequence is a woman in her sixties or seventies in good health. The sequenced material came from blood. The CDR3 sequence: CATSDGLGYTF. The DNA for the CDR3 is TGTGCCACCAGTGATGGGTTGGGCTACACCTTC.